This TCR beta chain was identified during a study of T-cell memory formation after mild COVID-19. Germline trimming cut 6 bases from V and 4 bases from J; bases unmatched to any gene: 6. Germline V gene sequence: CDR1 SNHLY, CDR2 FYNNEI. The CDR3 sequence is 16 residues long. This clonotype turned up a few times. MiXCR was run by TCRdb on the 5' RACE reads, yielding one entry per CDR3 protein. In the table there are just over 300,000 distinct CDR3 sequences, roughly a fifth of which are singletons. The receptor comes from a young man who had mild COVID-19 (a few samples of this study predate the infection). Cell type and time point are not known. Specimen: PBMCs or a T cell subset sorted from them (not recorded which). The chain carries TRBV2 and TRBJ2-3, with 14 bases that match TRBD2. The CDR3 region has the DNA TGTGCCAGCAGCTGGACTAGCGGGGGGCCTTCAGATACGCAGTATTTT. It translates to CASSWTSGGPSDTQYF.